The next 18 T cell receptor beta chains were all read from a single sample in a study of human T cells and chemical hapten exposure. Noted time point: patch test 1, 2 weeks after DPC sensitization. The treatment was: therapeutic diphenylcyclopropenone sensitization with weekly scalp DPC. TCRdb passed the RACE reads through MiXCR, listing each CDR3 protein once. The sample has about 120,000 distinct CDR3 sequences, around 13% seen once. The sequenced sample was whole blood, obtained in connection with sensitization to the hapten diphenylcyclopropenone (DPC). The receptors here all came from a man between 18 and 29 years old with alopecia areata. Some clones in this sample may be carry-over from other donors' samples.

The chain carries TRBV29-1 and TRBJ2-2; 11 nucleotides match TRBD1. CDR1 and CDR2 (germline): SQVTM, ANQGSEA. V lost 0 bases to trimming and J lost 7 bases; unmatched junction nucleotides: 7. The CDR3 has 16 residues. The CDR3 loop reads CSVEDPGQGVDGELFF. The CDR3 coding sequence is TGCAGCGTTGAAGATCCGGGACAGGGGGTAGACGGGGAGCTGTTTTTT.

The chain combines TRBV12-3 or TRBV12-4 with TRBJ2-4; perhaps D is TRBD1 or TRBD2 (5 bases each). Trimming cost V 6 bases and J 5 bases, with 11 bases left between them. The CDR3 consists of 13 residues. DNA of the CDR3: TGTGCCAGCAGCACGGGACGGGAAAACATTCAGTACTTC. This encodes CASSTGRENIQYF.

The table lists this clonotype with a few counts. V is TRBV29-1 and J is TRBJ2-7; the D gene is possibly TRBD2 (6 bases). CDR3 length equals 12 residues. Per germline, CDR1 SQVTM and CDR2 ANQGSEA. CDR3 amino acids: CSGRGKVDEQYF. The CDR3 DNA reads TGCAGTGGACGGGGGAAGGTCGACGAGCAGTACTTC.

This clonotype came up a few times. CDR3 amino acids: CASSQRQGTNNEQFF. CDR3 in DNA: TGTGCCAGCAGCCAGAGACAGGGAACTAACAATGAGCAGTTCTTC. The chain has TRBV7-6 and TRBJ2-1; 7 bases align to TRBD1. CDR1 is SGHVS and CDR2 is FNYEAQ in the germline V gene. V gave up 5 bases and J gave up 5 bases; unmatched junction bases: 9. This CDR3 has 15 residues.

This clonotype was seen only a few times. The rearrangement joins TRBV5-1 to TRBJ2-3; 10 bases fit TRBD2. V lost 0 bases and J lost 5; bases outside the gene matches: 9. This CDR3 is built from 17 residues. Germline lookup yields CDR1 SGHRS and CDR2 YFSETQ. CDR3 amino acids: CASSLESSGGSIDTQYF. As DNA, the CDR3 is TGCGCCAGCAGCTTGGAATCTAGCGGGGGTAGTATAGATACGCAGTATTTT.

The V gene is TRBV3-1, the J gene TRBJ2-2; no definite D call. Deletions cut 0 bases from V and 3 bases from J, with 14 bases between. The CDR3 extends over 17 amino acids. From germline, CDR1 is LGHDT and CDR2 YNNKEL (reference sequence). The CDR3 spells CASSQELNPLDTGELFF. Here the CDR3 DNA reads TGTGCCAGCAGCCAAGAACTCAACCCCCTCGACACCGGGGAGCTGTTTTTT.

V is TRBV29-1 and J is TRBJ2-5; TRBD1 aligns across 9 bases. J was trimmed by 4 bases and V by 7 bases; bases with no gene match: 7. The CDR3 runs 13 residues. Germline V gene lookup returns CDR1 SQVTM and CDR2 ANQGSEA. The CDR3, as DNA: TGCAGCGCGAACAGGGGGCGCGGAGAGACCCAGTACTTC. Translation gives CSANRGRGETQYF.

DNA for the CDR3: TGTGCCAGCAGCCGACCCTACAGGGGAGGGGAAGAGACCCAGTACTTC. This translates into CASSRPYRGGEETQYF. The V and J genes are TRBV11-2 and TRBJ2-5, with D tentatively TRBD1 or TRBD2 (7 bases each). The length of the CDR3 is 16 residues. Germline V gene lookup returns CDR1 SGHAT and CDR2 FQNNGV. Trimming removed 5 bases from V and 3 bases from J, with 19 bases in between.

The chain uses TRBV7-2 and TRBJ2-5; D possibly matches TRBD1 or TRBD2 (5 bases each). Germline V lookup: CDR1 SGHTA, CDR2 FQGNSA. Trimming removed 6 bases from V and 4 bases from J, with 6 bases in between. The CDR3 sequence is 11 residues long. The CDR3 DNA follows: TGTGCCAGCAGTGGGGGAGAGACCCAGTACTTC. Translation: CASSGGETQYF.

A few counts support this clonotype. V gene TRBV12-3 or TRBV12-4 combines with J gene TRBJ1-1, with a possible D match to TRBD1 (6 bases). The CDR3 totals 14 residues. Trimming removed 6 bases at V and 1 base at J, with 12 bases between. The CDR3 coding sequence is TGTGCCAGCAGCTGGACAGAGGCGAACACTGAAGCTTTCTTT. It codes for CASSWTEANTEAFF.

This clonotype occurred a few times. The rearrangement uses TRBV4-1 and TRBJ1-4; D unresolved. V was trimmed by 0 bases and J by 4 bases, leaving 12 bases between them. CDR1 is MGHRA, CDR2 YSYEKL, per germline. This CDR3 is 16 amino acids long. The CDR3 region has the DNA TGCGCCAGCAGCCAAGAACCGTCAGGCAATAATGAAAAACTGTTTTTT. This codes for CASSQEPSGNNEKLFF.

This clonotype was seen only a few times. The CDR3, as DNA: TGTGCCAGCAGCTTAGGTGCTAGCGGGGGGGCTCGTCGGCAGTACTTC. It specifies CASSLGASGGARRQYF. The chain employs TRBV7-8 and TRBJ2-7, with TRBD2 identical over 12 bases. CDR3 length: 16 residues. The V and J ends lost 1 base and 9 bases, in that order; junction bases with no gene match: 10. CDR1 SGHVS and CDR2 FQNEAQ come from the germline V gene.

The rearrangement links TRBV4-2 to TRBJ2-2; 12 nucleotides align to TRBD2. Per the germline V gene, CDR1 is LGHNA and CDR2 is YNFKEQ. V trimming: 4 bases; J trimming: 1 base; junction bases outside the gene matches: 13. The CDR3 is 20 amino acids. CDR3 in amino acids: CASSPLGSSGGARNTGELFF. As DNA, the CDR3 is TGTGCCAGCAGCCCCCTGGGTTCTAGCGGGGGGGCTCGGAACACCGGGGAGCTGTTTTTT.

The chain has TRBV14 and TRBJ1-1, with a possible D match to TRBD1 (6 bases). CDR1 and CDR2 from the germline V gene are SGHDN and FVKESK. The germline V and J ends were trimmed by 0 bases and 7 bases, with 24 bases remaining between them. The CDR3 consists of 18 residues. CDR3 sequence (DNA): TGTGCCAGCAGCCAAGAACGTAGTCACAGGGCTGAATCAAATGAAGCTTTCTTT. Translating it yields CASSQERSHRAESNEAFF.

Only a few counts were recorded for this clonotype. The chain has TRBV29-1 and TRBJ2-1; possible D gene TRBD2, 6 bases. Per the germline V gene, CDR1 is SQVTM and CDR2 is ANQGSEA. V was pared by 0 bases and J by 0 bases, with 12 bases between. This CDR3 region has 16 residues. The chain's CDR3 is CSVEDPGGSSYNEQFF. DNA of the CDR3: TGCAGCGTTGAAGATCCCGGGGGAAGCTCCTACAATGAGCAGTTCTTC.

This clonotype occurred a few times. J is TRBJ2-5 and V is TRBV27; TRBD1 is a possible D gene (5 bases). Germline V gene lookup returns CDR1 MNHEY and CDR2 SMNVEV (reference sequence). Trimming shortened V by 6 bases and J by 5 bases, and 13 bases separated the two germline ends. CDR3 length equals 13 residues. The CDR3 DNA reads TGTGCCAGCAGCTCAGGGATCAGGGAGACCCAGTACTTC. It encodes CASSSGIRETQYF.

Only a few counts were recorded for this clonotype. Written as DNA, the CDR3 is TGCAGTTACAGGGCCCCTGGAAACACCATATATTTT. It translates to CSYRAPGNTIYF. The V gene is TRBV20-1, the J gene TRBJ1-3; a weak D match, TRBD1 (6 bases). Trimming removed 8 bases at V and 2 bases at J, with 10 bases between. Germline assignment: CDR1 DFQATT and CDR2 SNEGSKA (reference sequence). CDR3 length equals 12 residues.

There are a few counts of this clonotype. This chain uses TRBV7-9 with TRBJ1-1; a weak D match, TRBD1 (5 bases). V was pared by 6 bases and J by 3 bases, with 20 bases between. This CDR3 region has 16 residues. CDR1 is SEHNR, CDR2 FQNEAQ, per germline (reference sequence). The CDR3: CASSLAGLGRDTEAFF. CDR3 nucleotides: TGTGCCAGCAGTCTAGCGGGACTGGGTCGGGACACTGAAGCTTTCTTT.